The 16 T cell receptor beta chains listed next were all sequenced from one sample in a study of blood T cell repertoires in COVID-19. The method was immunoSEQ multiplex PCR; TCRdb's version includes in-frame clones alone and lacks a portion of them. The sample yields about 100,000 clones, more than 70% seen once. Sample: peripheral blood. The receptors come from a woman aged 25 to 45 with acute or convalescent COVID-19.

This chain links TRBV5-1 with TRBJ2-7; D possibly corresponds to TRBD2 (6 bases). The CDR3 spans 15 residues. Germline CDR1 and CDR2: SGHRS and YFSETQ. V dropped 4 bases and J dropped 3 bases, with 17 bases sitting between them. CDR3 nucleotides: TGCGCCAGCAGCCGAACTAGCCCCGACCGCTACGAGCAGTACTTC. It is translated as CASSRTSPDRYEQYF.

This rearrangement joins TRBV6-5 to TRBJ1-2; D gene unclear. Germline-derived CDR1 and CDR2 are MNHEY and SVGAGI. Trimming pared 7 bases from V and 8 bases from J, leaving 11 bases between. The CDR3 sequence is 11 residues long. The CDR3 loop reads CASTTLSGYTF. The CDR3 nucleotides read TGTGCCAGCACTACGCTTAGCGGCTACACCTTC.

The chain has TRBV14 and TRBJ2-7; a weak D match, TRBD2 (6 bases). Trimming stripped 0 bases from V and 6 bases from J, with 6 bases between. CDR1 and CDR2 (germline): SGHDN, FVKESK. This CDR3 is built from 12 residues. CDR3 region: CASSQEGGEQYF. CDR3 DNA sequence: TGTGCCAGCAGCCAAGAGGGGGGCGAGCAGTACTTC.

V gene TRBV18 combines with J gene TRBJ1-6; TRBD1 matches 8 bases. The germline gives CDR1 KGHSH, CDR2 LQKENI. The CDR3 totals 13 residues. V lost 2 bases to trimming and J lost 10 bases; unmatched junction nucleotides: 1. For the CDR3, the DNA is TGTGCCAGCTCACCAGGGACAGGATCACCCCTCCACTTT. It translates to CASSPGTGSPLHF.

This chain uses TRBV5-1 with TRBJ1-1, with D unresolved. The V end lost 0 bases, the J end lost 1 base, and 10 bases lay between the germline ends. CDR1 is SGHRS, CDR2 YFSETQ, per germline. This CDR3 comprises 15 residues. The CDR3: CASSLDGIGNTEAFF. Written as DNA, the CDR3 is TGCGCCAGCAGCTTGGACGGGATAGGGAACACTGAAGCTTTCTTT.

The chain links TRBV15 to TRBJ1-2, with 8 bases identical to TRBD1. Per germline, CDR1 LNHNV and CDR2 YYDKDF (reference sequence). With V trimmed by 1 base and J by 6 bases, 7 bases remained unmatched. The CDR3 is 15 residues long. The CDR3 DNA follows: TGTGCCACCAGCAGAGCGACAGGGGTATTCCATGGCTACACCTTC. Translating it yields CATSRATGVFHGYTF.

CDR3 residues: CASSSPEAGIYEQYF. CDR3 DNA: TGCGCCAGCAGCTCTCCCGAGGCGGGCATCTACGAGCAGTACTTC. The chain has TRBV5-1 and TRBJ2-7; a weak D match, TRBD2 (5 bases). The CDR3 length is 15 residues. Trimming removed 3 bases from V and 3 bases from J, with 16 bases in between. The V gene's germline CDR1 is SGHRS and CDR2 YFSETQ.

This clone was recorded only once. This chain connects TRBV7-2 to TRBJ2-3, with D perhaps matching TRBD2 (5 bases). Germline V lookup: CDR1 SGHTA, CDR2 FQGNSA. V lost 5 bases and J lost 4, with 22 bases in between. The CDR3 totals 17 residues. CDR3 amino acids: CASSGDGYRGLADTQYF. CDR3 nucleotide sequence: TGTGCCAGCAGCGGAGACGGGTATAGAGGGTTGGCAGATACGCAGTATTTT.

The chain joins TRBV4-1 to TRBJ1-1; possibly TRBD1 for D (6 bases). Trimming shortened V by 0 bases and J by 5 bases, and 10 bases separated the two germline ends. The CDR3 spans 14 residues. Germline loops: CDR1 MGHRA, CDR2 YSYEKL. DNA for the CDR3: TGCGCCAGCAGCCAAGACAGGGGAATGACTGAAGCTTTCTTT. Protein: CASSQDRGMTEAFF.

The J gene is TRBJ2-7, the V gene TRBV21-1; no check of the table's D call, TRBD2, against the DNA was made. TRBV21-1 counts as a pseudogene. The CDR3 consists of 14 residues. CDR3 sequence: CAPRGTRSSYEQYF. CDR3 bases: TGTGCCCCCCGGGGGACGAGGAGCTCCTACGAGCAGTACTTC.

This rearrangement joins TRBV7-2 to TRBJ1-5; D remains ambiguous. Trimming shortened V by 2 bases and J by 7 bases, and 6 bases separated the two germline ends. Germline-derived CDR1 and CDR2 are SGHTA and FQGNSA. The CDR3 has 12 amino acids. For the CDR3, the DNA is TGTGCCAGCAGCTTAAATAGCCAGCCCCAGCATTTT. It specifies CASSLNSQPQHF.

The V call is TRBV5-8, the J call TRBJ1-1; TRBD1 is a possible D gene (6 bases). CDR3 length: 15 amino acids. The germline gives CDR1 SGHTS, CDR2 YDEGEE. V was shortened by 6 bases and J by 1 base, with 16 bases between the two germline ends. CDR3 DNA: TGTGCCAGCACGCGGGCGGGGGCGTGGAACACTGAAGCTTTCTTT. Translated: CASTRAGAWNTEAFF.

This chain uses TRBV10-3 with TRBJ1-1; TRBD1 aligns across 7 bases. V gave up 11 bases and J gave up 1 base; unmatched junction bases: 1. Germline V lookup: CDR1 ENHRY, CDR2 SYGVKD. The CDR3 is 11 amino acids. CDR3 DNA: TGTGCCCGGGACAGGAACACTGAAGCTTTCTTT. Protein sequence: CARDRNTEAFF.

The rearrangement joins TRBV2 to TRBJ1-3; D might be TRBD1 (6 bases). V lost 8 bases, J lost 4 bases, and 15 bases lay in between. This CDR3 has 14 amino acids. The germline gives CDR1 SNHLY, CDR2 FYNNEI. Here the CDR3 DNA reads TGTGCCAGCTCTGACTGGGGGCTCGGAAACACCATATATTTT. Its translation: CASSDWGLGNTIYF.

The V gene is TRBV27, the J gene TRBJ1-5; D is unresolved. This CDR3 has 18 residues. V shed 2 bases and J shed 0 bases, with 17 bases lying between them. The germline gives CDR1 MNHEY, CDR2 SMNVEV (reference sequence). CDR3 amino acids: CASSLNGFVLHSNQPQHF. CDR3 coding DNA: TGTGCCAGCAGTTTAAACGGGTTCGTCCTTCATAGCAATCAGCCCCAGCATTTT.

This clone occurred once. The chain is built from TRBV2 and TRBJ2-1; D may be TRBD2 (5 bases). The CDR3 loop spans 14 amino acids. V was trimmed by 8 bases and J by 5 bases, leaving 16 bases between them. The germline CDR1 and CDR2 sequences are SNHLY and FYNNEI. The CDR3 sequence: CASESGLSDNEQFF. The CDR3 nucleotides read TGTGCCAGCGAGTCGGGGTTATCGGACAATGAGCAGTTCTTC.